This T cell receptor beta chain was sequenced for a study of blood T cells in healthy people across ages. Next came a second PCR, run for about 6 to 11 cycles, which used a sample-barcoded 5' primer along with a J-beta primer mix. Every cDNA molecule carried a tag from a template-switch adaptor bearing 12 random nucleotides. TCRdb re-called the 5' RACE reads through MiXCR, storing one row per CDR3 protein. In the table there are 550,000 to 750,000 distinct CDR3 sequences, about 21% of which are singletons. The germline V gene encodes CDR1 LNHNV and CDR2 YYDKDF (reference sequence). There are 15 residues in the CDR3. V gave up 5 bases and J gave up 5 bases; unmatched junction bases: 8. Researchers isolated at least 6 million PBMCs per sample.

The origin of this receptor is a man between 65 and 79 years old in good health. The J gene is TRBJ2-5, the V gene TRBV15; TRBD1 aligns across 10 bases. Sequenced input: blood. As DNA, the CDR3 is TGTGCCACCAGCTCCCGGGACAGGGGATCTGAGACCCAGTACTTC. Translation gives CATSSRDRGSETQYF.